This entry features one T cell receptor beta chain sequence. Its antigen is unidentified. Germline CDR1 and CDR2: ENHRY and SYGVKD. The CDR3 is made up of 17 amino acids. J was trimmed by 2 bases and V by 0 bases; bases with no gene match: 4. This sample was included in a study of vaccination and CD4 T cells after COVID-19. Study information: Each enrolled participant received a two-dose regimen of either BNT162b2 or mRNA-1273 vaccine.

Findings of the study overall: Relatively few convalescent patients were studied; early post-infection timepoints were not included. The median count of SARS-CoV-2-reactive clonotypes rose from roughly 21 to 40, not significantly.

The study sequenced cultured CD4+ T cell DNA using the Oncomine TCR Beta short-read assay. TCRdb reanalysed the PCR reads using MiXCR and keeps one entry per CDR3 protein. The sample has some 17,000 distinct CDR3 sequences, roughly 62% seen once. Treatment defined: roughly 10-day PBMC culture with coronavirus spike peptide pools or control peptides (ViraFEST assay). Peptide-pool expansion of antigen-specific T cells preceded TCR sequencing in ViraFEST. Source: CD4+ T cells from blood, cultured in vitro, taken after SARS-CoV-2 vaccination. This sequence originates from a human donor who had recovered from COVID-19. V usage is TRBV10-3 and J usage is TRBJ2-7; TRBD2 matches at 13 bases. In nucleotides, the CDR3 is TGTGCCATCAGTGAGTCGAAGGGACTAGCGGGAACCTACGAGCAGTACTTC. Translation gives CAISESKGLAGTYEQYF.